This T cell receptor (beta chain) was captured in a study of CD8 T cell repertoires and HIV-1 epitope variants. This CDR3 is 15 amino acids long. V was clipped by 2 bases and J by 7 bases, with 15 bases between them. The germline CDR1 and CDR2 sequences are MNHEY and SMNVEV (reference sequence). On this clone itself: Antigen: not known.

The table came from immunoSEQ multiplex PCR; TCRdb's copy has only in-frame clones and leaves some out. The data hold 5,500 to 7,000 clones, with less than 65% observed a single time. The receptor comes from a male donor with HIV. The V and J genes are TRBV27 and TRBJ2-1; tentative D call: TRBD2 (5 bases). Specimen: cultured CD8+ T cells derived from PBMCs. CDR3 sequence reads: CASSLGWTPKNEQFF. DNA of the CDR3: TGTGCCAGCAGTTTAGGTTGGACTCCAAAAAATGAGCAGTTCTTC.